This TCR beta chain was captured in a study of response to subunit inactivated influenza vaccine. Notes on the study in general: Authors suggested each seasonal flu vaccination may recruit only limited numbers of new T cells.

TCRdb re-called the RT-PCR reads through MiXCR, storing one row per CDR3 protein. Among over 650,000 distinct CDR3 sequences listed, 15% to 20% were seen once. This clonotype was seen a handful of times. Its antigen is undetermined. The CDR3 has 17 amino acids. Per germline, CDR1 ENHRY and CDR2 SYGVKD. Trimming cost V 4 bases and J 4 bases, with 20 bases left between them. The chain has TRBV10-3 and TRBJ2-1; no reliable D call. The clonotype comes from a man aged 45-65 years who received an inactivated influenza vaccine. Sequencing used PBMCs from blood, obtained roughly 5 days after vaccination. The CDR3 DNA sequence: TGTGCCATCAGTGTGCGGCACGAGCTGGAATTTTACAATGAGCAGTTCTTC. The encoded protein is CAISVRHELEFYNEQFF.